A selection of T cell receptor beta chains follows, all from one sample in a study of T cell repertoires in cytomegalovirus infection. What these receptors recognize is not known. Each CDR3 protein gets one entry after TCRdb re-called the reads with MiXCR. The top ten hold roughly 13% of the sample, which has hundreds of thousands of distinct CDR3 sequences, roughly a third seen once. Sequencing used cultured CD8+ T cells from PBMCs, obtained from culture after CMV antigen stimulation. These receptor sequences come from a human donor in good health (CMV status not recorded). Some clones in this sample may be carry-over from other donors' samples. CDR3s include the opening cysteine and the closing phenylalanine or tryptophan. The order of the fields is J gene, clone size, V gene, D gene, CDR3 protein, CDR3 DNA. D genes are given only for firm matches. Some rows mark clone size as missing; the rest say once, few, many or name a class of expanded clone.

j_call: TRBJ2-1; clone_size: many; v_call: TRBV7-2; d_call: .; cdr3_aa: CASSTPGTDSYNEQFF; cdr3_nt: TGTGCCAGCAGCACCCCCGGGACGGACTCCTACAATGAGCAGTTCTTC
j_call: TRBJ1-6; clone_size: .; v_call: TRBV11-2; d_call: .; cdr3_aa: CASSSQALGSYNSPLHF; cdr3_nt: TGTGCCAGCAGCTCCCAGGCCCTGGGTTCCTATAATTCACCCCTCCACTTT
j_call: TRBJ2-7; clone_size: .; v_call: TRBV4-1; d_call: .; cdr3_aa: CTSSHRESYEQYF; cdr3_nt: TGCACCAGCAGCCATCGGGAGTCCTACGAGCAGTACTTC
j_call: TRBJ1-3; clone_size: few; v_call: TRBV6-5; d_call: .; cdr3_aa: CASSYAWERTSGNTIYF; cdr3_nt: TGTGCCAGCAGTTACGCGTGGGAACGGACCTCTGGAAACACCATATATTTT
j_call: TRBJ2-2; clone_size: few; v_call: TRBV27; d_call: TRBD1; cdr3_aa: CASSEPGGTGELFF; cdr3_nt: TGTGCCAGCTCAGAGCCAGGGGGCACCGGGGAGCTGTTTTTT
j_call: TRBJ1-1; clone_size: few; v_call: TRBV18; d_call: .; cdr3_aa: CASSPPTNTEAFF; cdr3_nt: TGTGCCAGCAGCCCTCCAACGAACACTGAAGCTTTCTTT
j_call: TRBJ1-2; clone_size: .; v_call: TRBV7-8; d_call: TRBD1; cdr3_aa: CASSAQGASYGYTF; cdr3_nt: TGTGCCAGCAGCGCACAGGGGGCCAGCTATGGCTACACCTTC
j_call: TRBJ1-1; clone_size: .; v_call: TRBV7-6; d_call: .; cdr3_aa: CASSLVPAREAFF; cdr3_nt: TGTGCCAGCAGCTTAGTACCCGCACGTGAAGCTTTCTTT
j_call: TRBJ2-3; clone_size: .; v_call: TRBV27; d_call: .; cdr3_aa: CASRQGWGALADTQYF; cdr3_nt: TGTGCCAGCAGGCAGGGGTGGGGCGCTTTAGCAGATACGCAGTATTTT
j_call: TRBJ2-3; clone_size: few; v_call: TRBV7-6; d_call: TRBD2; cdr3_aa: CASSAPGTSGTDTQYF; cdr3_nt: TGTGCCAGCAGCGCGCCCGGGACTAGTGGCACAGATACGCAGTATTTT
j_call: TRBJ2-3; clone_size: .; v_call: TRBV4-3; d_call: .; cdr3_aa: CASSPGGTLTDTQYF; cdr3_nt: TGCGCCAGCAGCCCCGGAGGGACACTCACAGATACGCAGTATTTT
j_call: TRBJ1-5; clone_size: few; v_call: TRBV19; d_call: TRBD1; cdr3_aa: CATEDRGGNQPQHF; cdr3_nt: TGTGCCACCGAAGACAGGGGGGGAAATCAGCCCCAGCATTTT
j_call: TRBJ2-2; clone_size: .; v_call: TRBV11-2; d_call: .; cdr3_aa: CTSSQPGQNTGELFF; cdr3_nt: TGTACCAGCAGCCAACCGGGACAGAACACCGGGGAGCTGTTTTTT
j_call: TRBJ1-1; clone_size: few; v_call: TRBV12-3/TRBV12-4; d_call: .; cdr3_aa: CASTPVGGDTEAFF; cdr3_nt: TGTGCCAGCACCCCTGTGGGGGGAGACACTGAAGCTTTCTTT
j_call: TRBJ1-2; clone_size: few; v_call: TRBV7-9; d_call: .; cdr3_aa: CASSSESTVFGYTF; cdr3_nt: TGTGCCAGCAGCTCCGAATCTACGGTTTTTGGCTACACCTTC
j_call: TRBJ1-1; clone_size: .; v_call: TRBV29-1; d_call: TRBD1; cdr3_aa: CSVGDRFNEAFF; cdr3_nt: TGCAGCGTTGGGGACAGATTTAATGAAGCTTTCTTT
j_call: TRBJ2-5; clone_size: few; v_call: TRBV2; d_call: .; cdr3_aa: CASSEGQETQYF; cdr3_nt: TGTGCCAGCAGTGAGGGCCAAGAGACCCAGTACTTC
j_call: TRBJ1-2; clone_size: .; v_call: TRBV5-4; d_call: .; cdr3_aa: CASSQGQRGESYGYTF; cdr3_nt: TGTGCCAGCAGCCAGGGGCAAAGGGGGGAAAGCTATGGCTACACCTTC
j_call: TRBJ1-2; clone_size: few; v_call: TRBV7-9; d_call: .; cdr3_aa: CASSLGQSPIYGYTF; cdr3_nt: TGTGCCAGCAGCTTAGGACAGTCACCGATTTATGGCTACACCTTC
j_call: TRBJ1-5; clone_size: .; v_call: TRBV7-6; d_call: TRBD1; cdr3_aa: CASSFFLAQGDQPQHF; cdr3_nt: TGTGCCAGCAGCTTCTTCTTGGCTCAGGGGGATCAGCCCCAGCATTTT
j_call: TRBJ2-2; clone_size: .; v_call: TRBV19; d_call: TRBD2; cdr3_aa: CASLAGGFGELFF; cdr3_nt: TGTGCCAGCCTAGCGGGGGGGTTCGGGGAGCTGTTTTTT
j_call: TRBJ2-3; clone_size: .; v_call: TRBV10-3; d_call: TRBD1; cdr3_aa: CAINDRDPNTDTQYF; cdr3_nt: TGTGCCATCAATGACAGGGACCCCAACACAGATACGCAGTATTTT
j_call: TRBJ1-1; clone_size: many; v_call: TRBV7-9; d_call: .; cdr3_aa: CASSLGDRTEAFF; cdr3_nt: TGTGCCAGCAGCTTAGGGGACCGGACTGAAGCTTTCTTT
j_call: TRBJ2-3; clone_size: few; v_call: TRBV7-8; d_call: .; cdr3_aa: CASSLDYRASTDTQYF; cdr3_nt: TGTGCCAGCAGCTTAGACTATCGAGCTAGCACAGATACGCAGTATTTT
j_call: TRBJ2-1; clone_size: many; v_call: TRBV7-2; d_call: TRBD1; cdr3_aa: CASSINRGPRNEQFF; cdr3_nt: TGTGCCAGCAGCATCAACAGGGGGCCGAGGAATGAGCAGTTCTTC
j_call: TRBJ2-5; clone_size: .; v_call: TRBV7-9; d_call: .; cdr3_aa: CASSSGSPKTQYF; cdr3_nt: TGTGCCAGCAGCTCCGGTTCCCCGAAGACCCAGTACTTC
j_call: TRBJ2-1; clone_size: many; v_call: TRBV11-2; d_call: TRBD2; cdr3_aa: CASSLETGLYNEQFF; cdr3_nt: TGTGCCAGCAGCTTAGAGACGGGACTATACAATGAGCAGTTCTTC
j_call: TRBJ2-1; clone_size: .; v_call: TRBV6-2/TRBV6-3; d_call: .; cdr3_aa: CASSYSTSGASAYNEQFF; cdr3_nt: TGTGCCAGCAGTTACTCGACTTCCGGGGCATCCGCCTACAATGAGCAGTTCTTC
j_call: TRBJ2-1; clone_size: .; v_call: TRBV7-2; d_call: .; cdr3_aa: CASSLMTTYYLWNEQFF; cdr3_nt: TGTGCCAGCAGCTTAATGACGACATACTATTTATGGAATGAGCAGTTCTTC
j_call: TRBJ2-1; clone_size: few; v_call: TRBV24-1; d_call: .; cdr3_aa: CATSDGQDSYNEQFF; cdr3_nt: TGTGCCACCAGTGACGGCCAGGACTCCTACAATGAGCAGTTCTTC
j_call: TRBJ1-5; clone_size: once; v_call: TRBV27; d_call: TRBD1; cdr3_aa: CASSFRGQPGWGNQPQHF; cdr3_nt: TGTGCCAGCAGTTTCAGGGGACAGCCCGGTTGGGGCAATCAGCCCCAGCATTTT
j_call: TRBJ1-1; clone_size: few; v_call: TRBV28; d_call: .; cdr3_aa: CATERGAATDTEAFF; cdr3_nt: TGTGCCACCGAACGGGGCGCTGCGACGGACACTGAAGCTTTCTTT
j_call: TRBJ2-1; clone_size: many; v_call: TRBV28; d_call: TRBD1; cdr3_aa: CASIGTGYFNEQFF; cdr3_nt: TGTGCCAGCATCGGGACAGGGTATTTCAATGAGCAGTTCTTC
j_call: TRBJ2-3; clone_size: few; v_call: TRBV7-9; d_call: TRBD1; cdr3_aa: CASSQTGTVTDTQYF; cdr3_nt: TGTGCCAGCAGCCAAACCGGGACAGTTACAGATACGCAGTATTTT
j_call: TRBJ1-5; clone_size: many; v_call: TRBV7-8; d_call: .; cdr3_aa: CASSELRGNQPQHF; cdr3_nt: TGTGCCAGCAGCGAACTTAGGGGCAATCAGCCCCAGCATTTT
j_call: TRBJ1-1; clone_size: few; v_call: TRBV3-1; d_call: .; cdr3_aa: CASSQVQENTEAFF; cdr3_nt: TGTGCCAGCAGCCAAGTACAGGAGAACACTGAAGCTTTCTTT
j_call: TRBJ2-3; clone_size: .; v_call: TRBV28; d_call: TRBD2; cdr3_aa: CASSLTGLAGGGFTDTQYF; cdr3_nt: TGTGCCAGCAGTTTAACGGGGCTAGCGGGGGGGGGATTCACAGATACGCAGTATTTT
j_call: TRBJ2-2; clone_size: .; v_call: TRBV7-6; d_call: .; cdr3_aa: CASSLSLYTGELFF; cdr3_nt: TGTGCCAGCAGCTTAAGTCTATACACCGGGGAGCTGTTTTTT
j_call: TRBJ2-2; clone_size: many; v_call: TRBV12-3/TRBV12-4; d_call: .; cdr3_aa: CASSLGPNSHTGELFF; cdr3_nt: TGTGCCAGCAGTCTAGGTCCTAATTCTCACACCGGGGAGCTGTTTTTT
j_call: TRBJ2-7; clone_size: few; v_call: TRBV9; d_call: .; cdr3_aa: CASSVGNPYEQYF; cdr3_nt: TGTGCCAGCAGCGTGGGGAACCCCTACGAGCAGTACTTC
j_call: TRBJ2-1; clone_size: .; v_call: TRBV27; d_call: .; cdr3_aa: CASSLTPGPLNEQFF; cdr3_nt: TGTGCCAGCAGTTTAACCCCGGGGCCACTAAATGAGCAGTTCTTC
j_call: TRBJ1-5; clone_size: .; v_call: TRBV19; d_call: .; cdr3_aa: CASSIGFDNQPQHF; cdr3_nt: TGTGCCAGTAGTATTGGATTTGACAATCAGCCCCAGCATTTT
j_call: TRBJ2-4; clone_size: .; v_call: TRBV12-3/TRBV12-4; d_call: .; cdr3_aa: CASRRADAAKNIQYF; cdr3_nt: TGTGCCAGCCGGAGAGCGGATGCGGCCAAAAACATTCAGTACTTC
j_call: TRBJ1-1; clone_size: few; v_call: TRBV7-7; d_call: .; cdr3_aa: CASSLGLTTEAFF; cdr3_nt: TGTGCTAGCAGCCTAGGCCTTACGACTGAAGCTTTCTTT
j_call: TRBJ1-2; clone_size: few; v_call: TRBV27; d_call: .; cdr3_aa: CASRNSPVDGYTF; cdr3_nt: TGTGCCAGCAGGAACTCGCCCGTCGATGGCTACACCTTC
j_call: TRBJ1-1; clone_size: many; v_call: TRBV12-3/TRBV12-4; d_call: .; cdr3_aa: CASSSSGIAEAFF; cdr3_nt: TGTGCCAGCAGCTCATCGGGGATTGCTGAAGCTTTCTTT